What follows are 10 T cell receptor beta chains derived from one specimen sequenced in a study of T cells in localized non-small cell lung cancer. Repertoires were generated with immunoSEQ multiplex PCR, while TCRdb's copy carries only in-frame clones and drops some. The data show about 35,000 clones, roughly four fifths seen once. Here the sequenced sample was peripheral blood, taken before any cancer treatment. These TCRs come from a male donor aged 60 or over with stage III squamous cell lung carcinoma.

This clone occurred a few times. The V gene is TRBV29-1, the J gene TRBJ2-7; tentatively, D is TRBD1 (5 bases). This CDR3 has 15 amino acids. The germline V and J ends were trimmed by 3 bases and 3 bases, with 18 bases remaining between them. Germline V gives CDR1 SQVTM, CDR2 ANQGSEA. In DNA form, the CDR3 reads TGCAGCGTTGATGGGGCAGGTCATTCGTACTACGAGCAGTACTTC. It encodes CSVDGAGHSYYEQYF.

The chain links TRBV9 to TRBJ2-2, with unresolved D. The ends were cut back, 0 bases at V and 8 bases at J, with 5 bases in the middle. CDR1 and CDR2 from the germline V gene are SGDLS and YYNGEE. This CDR3 contains 12 residues. The CDR3 coding sequence is TGTGCCAGCAGCGTAGAGCCGGGGGAGCTGTTTTTT. As protein: CASSVEPGELFF.

The chain carries TRBV25-1 and TRBJ1-4; no clear D. The length of the CDR3 is 13 residues. The V gene lost 8 bases and the J gene lost 10 bases, with 17 bases spanning the gap. CDR1 and CDR2 (germline): MGHDK, SYGVNS. CDR3 amino acids: CASGENGRSKLFF. For the CDR3, the DNA is TGTGCCAGCGGCGAGAATGGACGGTCAAAACTGTTTTTT.

The chain couples TRBV25-1 to TRBJ2-5; 8 nucleotides line up with TRBD2. From germline, CDR1 is MGHDK and CDR2 SYGVNS. Trimming at V came to 3 bases and at J to 5 bases, leaving 5 bases not matched to a gene. The CDR3 extends over 14 amino acids. The CDR3, as DNA: TGTGCCAGCAGTGATACGGGAGGGCCGGAGACCCAGTACTTC. This codes for CASSDTGGPETQYF.

The CDR3 reads CASSSGTGSPSYEQYF. The CDR3 nucleotides are TGCGCCAGCAGCTCAGGGACAGGCTCCCCGTCCTACGAGCAGTACTTC. V usage is TRBV4-1 and J usage is TRBJ2-7, with 8 bases fitting TRBD1. The germline gives CDR1 MGHRA, CDR2 YSYEKL. J was trimmed by 1 base and V by 5 bases; bases with no gene match: 10. This CDR3 spans 16 amino acids.

The J gene is TRBJ2-2, the V gene TRBV6-1; the D is unclear. The CDR3 length is 15 residues. Germline V gene lookup returns CDR1 MNHNS and CDR2 SASEGT. V was clipped by 4 bases and J by 7 bases, with 16 bases between them. Here the CDR3 reads CASSGRLGADGELFF. The CDR3 region has the DNA TGTGCCAGCAGTGGGCGTTTAGGTGCCGACGGGGAGCTGTTTTTT.

This clone has a handful of counts. This chain links TRBV7-8 with TRBJ1-5, with D tentatively TRBD1 (6 bases). Germline V gives CDR1 SGHVS, CDR2 FQNEAQ. The CDR3 sequence is 15 residues long. The ends were cut back, 5 bases at V and 0 bases at J, with 11 bases in the middle. CDR3 residues: CASSATGYSNQPQHF. CDR3 DNA: TGTGCCAGCAGCGCGACAGGCTATAGCAATCAGCCCCAGCATTTT.

This sequence joins TRBV19 and TRBJ2-1, with D possibly being TRBD2 (6 bases). The CDR3 runs 13 residues. Trimming took 3 bases from V and 7 from J, leaving 10 bases between them. From germline, CDR1 is LNHDA and CDR2 SQIVND (reference sequence). The CDR3 region is CASSMTRENEQFF. CDR3 bases: TGTGCCAGTAGTATGACACGGGAGAATGAGCAGTTCTTC.

In its sample, this clone was seen once. The CDR3 nucleotides are TGTGCCAGCAGTGTCAGGGGTTACTCTGAAGCTTTCTTT. Protein: CASSVRGYSEAFF. The V gene is TRBV2, the J gene TRBJ1-1, with a weak D call TRBD1 (6 bases). Germline values: CDR1 SNHLY, CDR2 FYNNEI. The V and J ends lost 4 bases and 6 bases respectively, with 12 bases between them. The CDR3 is 13 residues long.

The rearrangement links TRBV30 to TRBJ1-3; D is ambiguous. Germline lookup yields CDR1 GTSNPN and CDR2 SVGIG (reference sequence). CDR3 length equals 13 residues. Trimming took 3 bases from V and 0 from J, leaving 6 bases between them. CDR3 region: CAWRPHSGNTIYF. For the CDR3, the DNA is TGTGCCTGGAGACCCCACTCTGGAAACACCATATATTTT. Filled out from reference TRBV30 and TRBJ1-3, the complete variable domain reads SQTIHQWPATLVQPVGSPLSLECTVEGTSNPNLYWYRQAAGRGLQLLFYSVGIGQISSEVPQNLSASRPQDRQFILSSKKLLLSDSGFYLCAWRPHSGNTIYFGEGSWLTVV.